The source of this T cell receptor beta chain is a study of blood T cell repertoires in COVID-19. The method was immunoSEQ multiplex PCR; TCRdb's version includes in-frame clones alone and lacks a portion of them. The table records fewer than 45,000 clones, 85% to 95% of them present only once. The CDR3 is made up of 15 amino acids. Germline assignment: CDR1 MDHEN and CDR2 SYDVKM. V was clipped by 10 bases and J by 2 bases; unmatched bases: 12. This clone was detected only once. This sequence joins TRBV28 and TRBJ2-3, with 7 bases that match TRBD1. The sample taken for sequencing was peripheral blood. The TCR sequence derives from a man in his sixties with active or convalescent COVID-19. The CDR3, as DNA: TGTGCCATCATTCCCTCCGGGACAGTCACAGATACGCAGTATTTT. It yields the protein CAIIPSGTVTDTQYF.